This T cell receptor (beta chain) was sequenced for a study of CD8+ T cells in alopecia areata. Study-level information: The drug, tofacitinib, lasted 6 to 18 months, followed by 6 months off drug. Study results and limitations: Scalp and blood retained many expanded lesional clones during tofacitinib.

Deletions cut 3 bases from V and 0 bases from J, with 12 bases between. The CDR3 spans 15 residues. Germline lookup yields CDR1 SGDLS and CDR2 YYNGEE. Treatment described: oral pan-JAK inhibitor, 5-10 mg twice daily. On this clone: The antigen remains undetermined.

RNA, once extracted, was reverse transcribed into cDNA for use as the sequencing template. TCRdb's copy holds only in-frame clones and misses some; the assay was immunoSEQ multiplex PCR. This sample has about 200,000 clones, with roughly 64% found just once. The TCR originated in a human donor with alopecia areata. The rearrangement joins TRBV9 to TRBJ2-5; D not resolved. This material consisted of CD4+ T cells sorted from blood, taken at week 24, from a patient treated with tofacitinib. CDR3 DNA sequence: TGTGCCAGCAGCGCCGGCCTGGGGTACCAAGAGACCCAGTACTTC. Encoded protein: CASSAGLGYQETQYF.